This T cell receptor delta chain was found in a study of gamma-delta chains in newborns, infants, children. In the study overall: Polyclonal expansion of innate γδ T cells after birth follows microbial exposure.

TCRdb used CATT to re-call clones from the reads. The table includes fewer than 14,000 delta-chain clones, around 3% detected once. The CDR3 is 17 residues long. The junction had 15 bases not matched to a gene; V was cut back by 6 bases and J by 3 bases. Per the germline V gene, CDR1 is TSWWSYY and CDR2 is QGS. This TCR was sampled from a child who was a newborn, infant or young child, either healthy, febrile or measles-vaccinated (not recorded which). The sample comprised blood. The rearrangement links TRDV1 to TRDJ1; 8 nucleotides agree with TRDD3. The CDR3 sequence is CALGLRALGEGADKLIF. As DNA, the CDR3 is TGTGCTCTTGGTCTACGAGCCCTGGGGGAAGGGGCCGATAAACTCATCTTT.